The 21 T cell receptor beta chains given below trace back to one sample, sequenced in a study of control samples from healthy donors and cancer patients. Clones were sequenced by immunoSEQ multiplex PCR, and TCRdb holds only the in-frame ones, with some missing. Of roughly 80,000 clones detected, 85% to 90% appear once; the ten largest clones hold 5.5% to 7%. The sample was blood. Source of these receptors: a man aged 50-59 years in good health.

V usage is TRBV12-5 and J usage is TRBJ2-1; the D gene is possibly TRBD1 (5 bases). The germline V and J ends were trimmed by 5 bases and 9 bases, with 17 bases remaining between them. Germline values: CDR1 LGHNT, CDR2 FRNRAP. This CDR3 has 14 residues. CDR3 sequence reads: CASGPWGIPGEQFF. CDR3 sequence (DNA): TGTGCTAGTGGTCCTTGGGGCATCCCGGGTGAGCAGTTCTTC.

This rearrangement joins TRBV6-5 to TRBJ1-3; 7 positions agree with TRBD1. The CDR3 is 14 amino acids. With V trimmed by 8 bases and J by 2 bases, 6 bases remained unmatched. Germline loops: CDR1 MNHEY, CDR2 SVGAGI. For the CDR3, the DNA is TGTGCCAGCCGGCCGGGGACAGCTGGAAACACCATATATTTT. It translates to CASRPGTAGNTIYF.

The chain employs TRBV5-1 and TRBJ1-3; unclear D gene. The germline V gene encodes CDR1 SGHRS and CDR2 YFSETQ. The CDR3 runs 14 residues. V shed 5 bases and J shed 0 bases, with 9 bases lying between them. Here the CDR3 DNA reads TGCGCCAGCAGGTTTGACAACTCTGGAAACACCATATATTTT. This gives the protein CASRFDNSGNTIYF.

The V gene is TRBV27, the J gene TRBJ1-6; weak D call: TRBD1 (6 bases). Per germline, CDR1 MNHEY and CDR2 SMNVEV (reference sequence). The V end was cut by 6 bases, the J end by 1 base, with 10 bases between. The CDR3 totals 15 residues. The chain's CDR3 is CASRGDNSYNSPLHF. The DNA for the CDR3 is TGTGCCAGCAGGGGGGACAATTCCTATAATTCACCCCTCCACTTT.

The chain joins TRBV5-8 to TRBJ1-2; maybe TRBD1 (5 bases). Germline CDR1 SGHTS, CDR2 YDEGEE. The CDR3 length is 16 residues. Trimming shortened V by 4 bases and J by 4 bases, and 20 bases separated the two germline ends. CDR3 in DNA: TGTGCCAGCAGCCCGACCTCGACAGCGACAAGCTATGGCTACACCTTC. Encoded protein: CASSPTSTATSYGYTF. The whole variable domain, remainder taken from reference TRBV5-8 and TRBJ1-2, is EAGVTQSPTHLIKTRGQQATLRCSPISGHTSVYWYQQALGLGLQFLLWYDEGEERNRGNFPPRFSGRQFPNYSSELNVNALELEDSALYLCASSPTSTATSYGYTFGSGTRLTVV.

The DNA for the CDR3 is TGTGCCAGCAGCGTAGGGATAACCCGGGTTTCTAGCACAGATACGCAGTATTTT. Amino acid sequence: CASSVGITRVSSTDTQYF. The V call is TRBV9, the J call TRBJ2-3; D gene ambiguous. The CDR3 consists of 18 residues. V was shortened by 0 bases and J by 0 bases, with 17 bases between the two germline ends. Germline V gene data show CDR1 as SGDLS and CDR2 as YYNGEE.

The V and J genes are TRBV6-2 or TRBV6-3 and TRBJ1-5, with D maybe TRBD1 (5 bases). CDR3 length: 15 amino acids. The V and J ends lost 4 bases and 2 bases respectively, with 12 bases between them. Germline values: CDR1 MNHEY, CDR2 SVGEGT. CDR3 sequence reads: CASSSIGGGNQPQHF. For the CDR3, the DNA is TGTGCCAGCAGTTCCATCGGGGGTGGCAATCAGCCCCAGCATTTT.

The rearrangement links TRBV5-1 to TRBJ2-3, with a weak D call TRBD1 (5 bases). Germline lookup yields CDR1 SGHRS and CDR2 YFSETQ. The CDR3 loop spans 14 amino acids. V lost 1 base and J 0 bases, leaving 6 bases between the germline ends. In nucleotides, the CDR3 is TGCGCCAGCAGCTTGTCAGGGAGCACAGATACGCAGTATTTT. The encoded protein is CASSLSGSTDTQYF.

This clone has just a few counts. The rearrangement links TRBV27 to TRBJ2-7, with 8 nucleotides matching TRBD2. V gave up 7 bases and J gave up 5 bases; unmatched junction bases: 7. CDR1 is MNHEY and CDR2 is SMNVEV in the germline V gene (reference sequence). This CDR3 region has 13 residues. CDR3 bases: TGTGCCAGCAAGCGGGGGAACGGGGACGAGCAGTACTTC. Its translation: CASKRGNGDEQYF.

V is TRBV18 and J is TRBJ2-6; TRBD1 agrees at 10 bases. The trim removed 3 bases at V and 1 base at J, leaving 3 bases unmatched. This CDR3 comprises 17 residues. CDR1 KGHSH and CDR2 LQKENI come from the germline V gene. The CDR3 DNA sequence: TGTGCCAGCTCACCCCGACAGGGGGCGTCTGGGGCCAACGTCCTGACTTTC. Its protein is CASSPRQGASGANVLTF.

The V gene is TRBV6-5, the J gene TRBJ2-1, with D uncertain. V lost 6 bases, J lost 5 bases, and 5 bases lay in between. The CDR3 runs to 11 residues. The V gene's germline CDR1 is MNHEY and CDR2 SVGAGI. CDR3 DNA: TGTGCCAGCAGCCACCACAATGAGCAGTTCTTC. It yields the protein CASSHHNEQFF.

This chain joins TRBV5-1 and TRBJ2-7; TRBD1 might be the D (5 bases). Germline V lookup: CDR1 SGHRS, CDR2 YFSETQ. This CDR3 is built from 15 residues. The ends were cut back, 3 bases at V and 2 bases at J, with 15 bases in the middle. CDR3 sequence reads: CASSSPDSQPYEQYF. DNA of the CDR3: TGCGCCAGCAGCTCCCCCGACAGCCAGCCCTACGAGCAGTACTTC.

This chain links TRBV21-1 with TRBJ2-1. TRBV21-1 is noted as a pseudogene. The CDR3 is made up of 17 amino acids. The CDR3 nucleotides read TGTGCCAGCAGCAAAGCGAAGGGGGGCTGGTCTTACAATGAGCAGTTCTTC. It yields the protein CASSKAKGGWSYNEQFF.

This clone was counted ten times or more. The J gene is TRBJ1-1, the V gene TRBV7-9; D not certain. CDR1 is SEHNR and CDR2 is FQNEAQ in the germline V gene (reference sequence). Trimming left V 4 bases short and J 5 bases short, with 5 bases between. The CDR3 contains 11 residues. The CDR3 sequence is CASSYQTEAFF. The CDR3 DNA reads as TGTGCCAGCAGCTACCAAACTGAAGCTTTCTTT.

In the case of this clone: The junction departs from the called germline gene at one end, perhaps through a read error. Other DNA variants within this sample encode the same CDR3. The genes are TRBV6-1 and TRBJ1-1; D may be TRBD1 (6 bases). The CDR3 runs 15 residues. In germline, CDR1 is MNHNS, CDR2 SASEGT. CDR3 sequence reads: CASSEFLTGRTEAFF. For the CDR3, the DNA is TGTGCCAGCAGTGAATTTCTCACAGGGAGGACTGAGGCTTTCTTT.

This chain connects TRBV9 to TRBJ2-1, with D possibly called TRBD1 or TRBD2 (5 bases each). Trimming shortened V by 0 bases and J by 0 bases, and 13 bases separated the two germline ends. The CDR3 runs to 17 residues. CDR1 is SGDLS and CDR2 is YYNGEE in the germline V gene. The CDR3 loop is CASSVEGPGSSYNEQFF. The CDR3 DNA reads TGTGCCAGCAGCGTAGAAGGACCAGGGAGCTCCTACAATGAGCAGTTCTTC.

Here the CDR3 reads CASTGGPYGYTF. Written as DNA, the CDR3 is TGTGCCAGTACCGGGGGGCCCTATGGCTACACCTTC. The chain employs TRBV19 and TRBJ1-2, with a possible D match to TRBD1 (6 bases). V was cut by 7 bases and J by 4 bases, with 10 bases left in between. Per germline, CDR1 LNHDA and CDR2 SQIVND (reference sequence). This CDR3 is built from 12 residues.

The CDR3 region is CASSLEQTYEQYF. The CDR3 DNA reads TGTGCCAGCAGCTTAGAACAAACCTACGAGCAGTACTTC. This sequence joins TRBV11-2 and TRBJ2-7; D gene ambiguous. Germline lookup yields CDR1 SGHAT and CDR2 FQNNGV. V was pared by 0 bases and J by 2 bases, with 5 bases between. The CDR3 totals 13 residues.

In its sample, this clone was seen once. The chain has TRBV6-5 and TRBJ1-1; D gene uncertain. Trimming took 7 bases from V and 3 from J, leaving 18 bases between them. Germline CDR1 reads MNHEY; CDR2 reads SVGAGI. The length of the CDR3 is 15 residues. The CDR3 reads CASKSTATGDTEAFF. In DNA form, the CDR3 reads TGTGCCAGCAAGAGTACAGCCACGGGAGACACTGAAGCTTTCTTT.

CDR3 in DNA: TGTGCCTGGAGTCAGGGACTAGCAATTAATGAGCAGTTCTTC. Protein product: CAWSQGLAINEQFF. This chain uses TRBV30 with TRBJ2-1; 9 positions agree with TRBD2. With V trimmed by 2 bases and J by 7 bases, 6 bases remained unmatched. Germline loops: CDR1 GTSNPN, CDR2 SVGIG (reference sequence). This CDR3 has 14 residues.

The chain couples TRBV19 to TRBJ2-5; D may be TRBD1 or TRBD2 (6 bases each). CDR3 size: 15 residues. The V and J ends lost 5 bases and 5 bases respectively, with 18 bases between them. CDR1 and CDR2 from the germline V gene are LNHDA and SQIVND (reference sequence). Here the CDR3 reads CASSPRAGEVETQYF. CDR3 sequence (DNA): TGTGCCAGTAGTCCCCGGGCAGGGGAGGTGGAGACCCAGTACTTC.